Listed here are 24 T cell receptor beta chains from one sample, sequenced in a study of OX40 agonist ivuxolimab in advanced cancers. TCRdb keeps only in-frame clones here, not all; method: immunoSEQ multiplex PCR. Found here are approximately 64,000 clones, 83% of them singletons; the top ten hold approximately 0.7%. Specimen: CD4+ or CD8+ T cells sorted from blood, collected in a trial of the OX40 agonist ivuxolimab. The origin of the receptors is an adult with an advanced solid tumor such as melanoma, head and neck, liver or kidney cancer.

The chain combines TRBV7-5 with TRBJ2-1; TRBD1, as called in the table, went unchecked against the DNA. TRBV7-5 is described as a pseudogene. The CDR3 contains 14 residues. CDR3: CVRSSSNRGDEQFF. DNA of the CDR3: TGTGTCAGAAGCTCGTCAAACAGGGGGGATGAGCAGTTCTTC.

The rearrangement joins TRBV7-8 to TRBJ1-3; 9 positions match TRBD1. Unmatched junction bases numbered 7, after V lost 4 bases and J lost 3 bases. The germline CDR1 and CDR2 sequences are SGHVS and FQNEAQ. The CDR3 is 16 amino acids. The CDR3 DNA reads TGTGCCAGCAGCTCCGGGACAGGGTTTTTTGGAAACACCATATATTTT. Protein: CASSSGTGFFGNTIYF.

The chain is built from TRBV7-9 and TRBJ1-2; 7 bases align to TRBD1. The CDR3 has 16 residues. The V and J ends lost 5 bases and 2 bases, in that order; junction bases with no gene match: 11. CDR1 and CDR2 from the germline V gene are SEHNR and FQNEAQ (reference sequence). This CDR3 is CASSQPPPGQNYGYTF. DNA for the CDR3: TGTGCCAGCAGCCAGCCCCCGCCGGGACAGAACTATGGCTACACCTTC.

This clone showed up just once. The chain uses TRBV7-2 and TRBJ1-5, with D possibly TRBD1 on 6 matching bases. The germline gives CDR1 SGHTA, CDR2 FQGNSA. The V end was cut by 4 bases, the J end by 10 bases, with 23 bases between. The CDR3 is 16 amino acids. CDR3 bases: TGTGCCAGCAGCTCCGGCACGGGGGCAGGTGGTACTCCCCAGCATTTT. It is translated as CASSSGTGAGGTPQHF.

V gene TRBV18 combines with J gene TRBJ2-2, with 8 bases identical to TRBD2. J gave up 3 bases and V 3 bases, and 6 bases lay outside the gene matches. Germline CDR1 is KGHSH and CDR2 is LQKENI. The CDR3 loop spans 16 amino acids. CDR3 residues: CASSPPRAGDTGELFF. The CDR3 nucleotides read TGTGCCAGCTCACCCCCTAGAGCGGGGGACACCGGGGAGCTGTTTTTT.

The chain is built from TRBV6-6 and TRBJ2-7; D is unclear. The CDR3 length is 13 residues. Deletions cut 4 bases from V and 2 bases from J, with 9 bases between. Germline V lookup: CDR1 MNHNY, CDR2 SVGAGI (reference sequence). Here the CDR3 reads CASSLGFPYEQYF. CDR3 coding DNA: TGTGCCAGCAGTTTAGGTTTCCCCTACGAGCAGTACTTC.

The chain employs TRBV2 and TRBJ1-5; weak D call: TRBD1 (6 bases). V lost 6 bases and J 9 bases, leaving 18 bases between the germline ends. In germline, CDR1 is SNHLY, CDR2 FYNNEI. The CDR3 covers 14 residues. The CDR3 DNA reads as TGTGCCAGCAGCGCAACAGGGCCGGCTTGGCCCCAGCATTTT. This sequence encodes CASSATGPAWPQHF.

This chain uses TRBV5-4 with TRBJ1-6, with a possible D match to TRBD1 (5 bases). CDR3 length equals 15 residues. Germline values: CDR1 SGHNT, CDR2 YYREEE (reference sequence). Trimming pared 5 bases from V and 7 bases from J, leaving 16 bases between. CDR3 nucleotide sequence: TGTGCCAGCAGGACGGGACTCTCCAACAATTCACCCCTCCACTTT. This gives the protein CASRTGLSNNSPLHF. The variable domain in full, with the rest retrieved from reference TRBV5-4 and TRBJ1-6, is ETGVTQSPTHLIKTRGQQVTLRCSSQSGHNTVSWYQQALGQGPQFIFQYYREEENGRGNFPPRFSGLQFPNYSSELNVNALELDDSALYLCASRTGLSNNSPLHFGNGTRLTVT.

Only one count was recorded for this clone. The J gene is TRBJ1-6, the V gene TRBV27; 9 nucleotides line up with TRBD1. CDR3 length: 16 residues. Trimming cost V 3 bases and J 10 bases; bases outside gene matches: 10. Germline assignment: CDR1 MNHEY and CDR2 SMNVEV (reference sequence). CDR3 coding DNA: TGTGCCAGCAGTTTTTATTCCGGGACAGGGCCCTCACCCCTCCACTTT. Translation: CASSFYSGTGPSPLHF.

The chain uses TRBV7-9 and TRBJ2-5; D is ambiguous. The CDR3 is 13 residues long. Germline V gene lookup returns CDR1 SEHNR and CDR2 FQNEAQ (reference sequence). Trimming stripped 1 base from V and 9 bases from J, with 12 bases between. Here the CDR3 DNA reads TGTGCCAGCAGCTTAGGCCCTTACAGTCCCCAGTACTTC. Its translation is CASSLGPYSPQYF.

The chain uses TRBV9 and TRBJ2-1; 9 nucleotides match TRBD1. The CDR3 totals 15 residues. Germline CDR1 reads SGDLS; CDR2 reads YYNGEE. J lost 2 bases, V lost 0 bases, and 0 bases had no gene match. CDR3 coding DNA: TGTGCCAGCAGCGTAGGACAGGGGGCCTACAATGAGCAGTTCTTC. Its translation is CASSVGQGAYNEQFF.

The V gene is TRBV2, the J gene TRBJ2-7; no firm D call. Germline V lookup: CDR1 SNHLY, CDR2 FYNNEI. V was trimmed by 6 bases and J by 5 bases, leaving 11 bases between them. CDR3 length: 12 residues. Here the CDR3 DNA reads TGTGCCAGCAGCTACCTCGCGGACGAGCAGTACTTC. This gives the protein CASSYLADEQYF.

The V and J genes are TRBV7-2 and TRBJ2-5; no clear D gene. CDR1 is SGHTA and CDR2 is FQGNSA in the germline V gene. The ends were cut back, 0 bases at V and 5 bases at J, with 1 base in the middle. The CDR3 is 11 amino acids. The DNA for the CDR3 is TGTGCCAGCAGCTTAGCGGAGACCCAGTACTTC. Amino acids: CASSLAETQYF.

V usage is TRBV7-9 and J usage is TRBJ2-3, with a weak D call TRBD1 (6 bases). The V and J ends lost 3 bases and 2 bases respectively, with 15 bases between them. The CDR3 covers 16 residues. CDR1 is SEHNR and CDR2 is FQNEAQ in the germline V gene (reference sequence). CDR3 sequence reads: CASSFPPGANTDTQYF. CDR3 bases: TGTGCCAGCAGCTTTCCCCCAGGGGCTAACACAGATACGCAGTATTTT.

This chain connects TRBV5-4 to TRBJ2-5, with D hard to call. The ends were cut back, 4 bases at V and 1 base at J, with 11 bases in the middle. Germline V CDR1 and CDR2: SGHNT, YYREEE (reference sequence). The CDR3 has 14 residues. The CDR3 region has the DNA TGTGCCAGCAGCGCGCCTAACCTCCAAGAGACCCAGTACTTC. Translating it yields CASSAPNLQETQYF. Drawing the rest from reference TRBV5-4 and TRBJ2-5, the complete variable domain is ETGVTQSPTHLIKTRGQQVTLRCSSQSGHNTVSWYQQALGQGPQFIFQYYREEENGRGNFPPRFSGLQFPNYSSELNVNALELDDSALYLCASSAPNLQETQYFGPGTRLLVL.

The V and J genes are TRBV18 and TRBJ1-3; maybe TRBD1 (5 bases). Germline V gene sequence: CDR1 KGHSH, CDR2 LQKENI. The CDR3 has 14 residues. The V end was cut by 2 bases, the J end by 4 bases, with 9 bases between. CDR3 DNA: TGTGCCAGCTCACCAGACAGTCTCGGAAACACCATATATTTT. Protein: CASSPDSLGNTIYF.

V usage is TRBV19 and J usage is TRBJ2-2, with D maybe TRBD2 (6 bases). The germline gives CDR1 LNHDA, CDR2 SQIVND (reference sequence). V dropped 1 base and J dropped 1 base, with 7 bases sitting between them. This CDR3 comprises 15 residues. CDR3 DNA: TGTGCCAGTAGTATAGGGGGGGTGAACACCGGGGAGCTGTTTTTT. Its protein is CASSIGGVNTGELFF.

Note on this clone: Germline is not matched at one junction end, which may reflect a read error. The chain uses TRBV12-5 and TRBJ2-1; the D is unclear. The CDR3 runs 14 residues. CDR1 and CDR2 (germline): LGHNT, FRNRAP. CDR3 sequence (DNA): TGTGCTAGTGGTTTGTCCCCCCCTCGGACGGGCATGGTCTTC. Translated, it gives CASGLSPPRTGMVF.

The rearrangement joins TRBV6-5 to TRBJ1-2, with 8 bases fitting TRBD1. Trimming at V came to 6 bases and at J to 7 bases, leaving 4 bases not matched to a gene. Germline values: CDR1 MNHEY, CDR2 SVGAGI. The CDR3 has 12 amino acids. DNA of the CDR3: TGTGCCAGCAGCAGGGGGCAACTTGGCTACACCTTC. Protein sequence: CASSRGQLGYTF.

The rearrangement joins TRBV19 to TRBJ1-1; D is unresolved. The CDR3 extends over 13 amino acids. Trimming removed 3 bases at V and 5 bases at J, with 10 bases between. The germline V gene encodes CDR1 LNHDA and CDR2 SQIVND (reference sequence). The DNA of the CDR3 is TGTGCCAGTAGTATGAGGGCGGAAACTGAAGCTTTCTTT. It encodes CASSMRAETEAFF.

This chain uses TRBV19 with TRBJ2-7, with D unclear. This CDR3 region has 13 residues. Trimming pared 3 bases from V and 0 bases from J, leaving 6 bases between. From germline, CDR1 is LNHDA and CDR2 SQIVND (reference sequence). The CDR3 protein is CASSMISSYEQYF. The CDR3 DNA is TGTGCCAGTAGTATGATTAGCTCCTACGAGCAGTACTTC. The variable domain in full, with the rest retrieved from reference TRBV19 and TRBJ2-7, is DGGITQSPKYLFRKEGQNVTLSCEQNLNHDAMYWYRQDPGQGLRLIYYSQIVNDFQKGDIAEGYSVSREKKESFPLTVTSAQKNPTAFYLCASSMISSYEQYFGPGTRLTVT.

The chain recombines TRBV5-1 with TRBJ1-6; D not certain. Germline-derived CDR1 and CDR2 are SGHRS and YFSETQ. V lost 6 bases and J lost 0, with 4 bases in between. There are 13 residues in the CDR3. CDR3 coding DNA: TGCGCCAGCACGAGCTCCTATAATTCACCCCTCCACTTT. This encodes CASTSSYNSPLHF.

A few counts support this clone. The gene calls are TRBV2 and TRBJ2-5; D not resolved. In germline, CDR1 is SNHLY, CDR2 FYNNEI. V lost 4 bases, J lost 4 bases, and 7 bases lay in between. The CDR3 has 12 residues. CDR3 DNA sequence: TGTGCCAGCAGTGGGCTAAGAGAGACCCAGTACTTC. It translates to CASSGLRETQYF.

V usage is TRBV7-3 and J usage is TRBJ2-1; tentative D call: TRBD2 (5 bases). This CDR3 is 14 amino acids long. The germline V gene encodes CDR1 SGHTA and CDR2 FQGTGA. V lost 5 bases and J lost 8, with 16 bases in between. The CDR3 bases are TGTGCCAGCAGCGAAGCCCTAGGAGGCGATGAGCAGTTCTTC. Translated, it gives CASSEALGGDEQFF.